This TCR beta chain was captured in a study of immune evolution from preneoplasia to lung adenocarcinoma. Study details: HLA loss of heterozygosity: roughly 6.4% AIS, around 16% MIA, around 35% ADC, none AAH.

Sequencing used immunoSEQ multiplex PCR; TCRdb keeps in-frame clones, though not all of them. The data hold 3,000 to 4,500 clones, with more than 70% observed a single time. Premalignant or tumor cells were enriched by macro-dissection after pathologic assessment. V was clipped by 2 bases and J by 3 bases; unmatched bases: 13. The length of the CDR3 is 16 residues. CDR1 and CDR2 from the germline V gene are SQVTM and ANQGSEA. The receptor was derived from an older person with lung adenocarcinoma. Sequencing was performed on FFPE lung adenocarcinoma in situ tissue. The chain recombines TRBV29-1 with TRBJ2-7; 7 bases are shared with TRBD2. The CDR3 DNA reads as TGCAGCGTTGAACTCCATGGCGGGAGAGAGGGCTACGAGCAGTACTTC. It specifies CSVELHGGREGYEQYF.